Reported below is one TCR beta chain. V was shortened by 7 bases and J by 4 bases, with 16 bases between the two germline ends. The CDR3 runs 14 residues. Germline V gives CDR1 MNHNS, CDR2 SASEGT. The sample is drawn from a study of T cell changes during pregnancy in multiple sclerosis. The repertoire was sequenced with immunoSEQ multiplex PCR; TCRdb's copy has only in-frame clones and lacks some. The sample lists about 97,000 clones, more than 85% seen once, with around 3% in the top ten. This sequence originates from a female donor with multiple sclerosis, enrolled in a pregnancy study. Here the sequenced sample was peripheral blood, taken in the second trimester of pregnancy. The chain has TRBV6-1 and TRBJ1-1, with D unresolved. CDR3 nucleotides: TGTGCCAGCAATTTCGGCGGGGAGGGCACTGAAGCTTTCTTT. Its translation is CASNFGGEGTEAFF.